The sequence of this TCR beta chain was determined in a study of patients and donors after allogeneic stem cell transplantation. Trimming left V 3 bases short and J 7 bases short, with 12 bases between. The CDR3 totals 13 residues. CDR1 and CDR2 (germline): LGHNA, YNFKEQ. One entry per CDR3 protein results from TCRdb running MiXCR on the RT-PCR reads. The table records roughly 200,000 distinct CDR3 sequences, about 40% of them present only once. The rearrangement joins TRBV4-2 to TRBJ1-1; unclear D gene. The source is a human donor who was either an allogeneic HSCT recipient or a stem cell or donor lymphocyte infusion donor (not recorded which). It is not recorded whose cells these are; they may come from a transplant donor. Sequenced material: blood, either unsorted or a sorted T cell fraction (not recorded which). Written as DNA, the CDR3 is TGTGCCAGCAGCCACGAGGTTGAGAATGAAGCTTTCTTT. Translated, it gives CASSHEVENEAFF.